This T cell receptor beta chain was retrieved from a study of cytomegalovirus exposure and HLA in healthy donors. Study-wide context: Previous work identified 100 million or so unique TCR beta sequences from around 200 million T cells.

In germline, CDR1 is SGHDN, CDR2 FVKESK. The CDR3 is made up of 15 amino acids. V gave up 4 bases and J gave up 0 bases, with 11 bases separating them. The PCR contained 60 Vbeta and 13 Jbeta primers. Produced via immunoSEQ multiplex PCR; TCRdb's table is partial and in-frame only. The sample shows around 200,000 clones, 85% of them seen only once. This TCR derives from a woman aged 45-65 years in good health and CMV-seronegative. The chain joins TRBV14 to TRBJ2-3, with D possibly matching TRBD1 (6 bases). The sequencing sample was made of PBMCs. This CDR3 is CASSPGVTSTDTQYF. CDR3 coding DNA: TGTGCCAGCAGCCCAGGGGTTACTAGCACAGATACGCAGTATTTT.